This TCR beta chain comes out of a study of T cell responses to AZD1222 COVID-19 vaccine. J gave up 1 base and V 2 bases, and 4 bases lay outside the gene matches. The germline V gene encodes CDR1 GTSNPN and CDR2 SVGIG (reference sequence). The CDR3 runs to 15 residues. Profiling relied on immunoSEQ multiplex PCR, and the TCRdb table lists in-frame clones only, not all of them. The table shows tens of thousands of clones, with more than 75% occurring only once. The material was peripheral blood, obtained on day 0 of AZD1222 vaccination. V usage is TRBV30 and J usage is TRBJ2-5, with 10 positions matching TRBD1. The TCR originated in an adult in good health. The CDR3 loop is CAWSRGQGIQETQYF. CDR3 nucleotides: TGTGCCTGGAGTAGGGGACAGGGGATCCAAGAGACCCAGTACTTC.